The rows below give T cell receptor beta chains drawn from one sample of a study of OX40 agonist ivuxolimab in advanced cancers. Profiling relied on immunoSEQ multiplex PCR, and the TCRdb table lists in-frame clones only, not all of them. The repertoire has roughly 58,000 clones, around 90% of them found once; the top ten carry 0.76%. The starting material was CD4+ or CD8+ T cells sorted from blood, obtained in a trial of the OX40 agonist ivuxolimab. These receptors came from an adult with an advanced solid tumor such as melanoma, head and neck, liver or kidney cancer. Each CDR3 is given with its conserved first and last residue. D genes are given only for firm matches. Clone size is not always given. Where it is, it says once, few, many or a class for expanded clones.

clone size,D gene,CDR3 length,V gene,J gene,CDR3 DNA,CDR3 protein
-,-,13,TRBV30,TRBJ2-5,TGTGCCTGGTCTGACCGAATACAAGAGACCCAGTACTTC,CAWSDRIQETQYF
once,-,14,TRBV19,TRBJ2-7,TGTGCCAGTAGTATAAGTGGGAACTCCTACGAGCAGTACTTC,CASSISGNSYEQYF
-,-,13,TRBV18,TRBJ1-1,TGTGCCAGCTCACCCACGGTAGTATCTGAAGCTTTCTTT,CASSPTVVSEAFF
-,TRBD2,22,TRBV28,TRBJ2-4,TGTGCCAGCAGTTTTTTCCCCCTTGGTAAACTAGCGGGGGCCTCTGAGGGAAACATTCAGTACTTC,CASSFFPLGKLAGASEGNIQYF
-,TRBD1,16,TRBV5-6,TRBJ2-5,TGTGCCAGCAGCTTGAGTATTCGGACAGGGGAGGAGACCCAGTACTTC,CASSLSIRTGEETQYF
-,-,14,TRBV6-6,TRBJ1-5,TGTGCCAGCAGTACAACGGGTTCCAATCAGCCCCAGCATTTT,CASSTTGSNQPQHF
-,-,15,TRBV9,TRBJ1-5,TGTGCCAGCAGCGACGAGGGGCGGCGGGATCAGCCCCAGCATTTT,CASSDEGRRDQPQHF
-,TRBD2,13,TRBV30,TRBJ2-1,TGTGCCTGGAGCCTAGCGGGGTACAATGAGCAGTTCTTC,CAWSLAGYNEQFF
-,TRBD2,14,TRBV30,TRBJ2-3,TGTGCCTGGAGTACTAGCGGGGGCACAGATACGCAGTATTTT,CAWSTSGGTDTQYF
-,-,12,TRBV7-3,TRBJ2-2,TGTGCCTCGGGCACGCTACCCGGGGAGCTGTTTTTT,CASGTLPGELFF
-,TRBD1,12,TRBV6-5,TRBJ2-7,TGTGCCAGCAACCGACAGGGGAACGAGCAGTACTTC,CASNRQGNEQYF
-,-,13,TRBV5-6,TRBJ1-1,TGTGCCAGCAGCCCCTTGGGGAACACTGAAGCTTTCTTT,CASSPLGNTEAFF
-,-,16,TRBV5-1,TRBJ2-2,TGCGCCAGCAGCTTGCCCGCGCCAACGAACACCGGGGAGCTGTTTTTT,CASSLPAPTNTGELFF
-,-,15,TRBV18,TRBJ2-7,TGTGCCAGCTCACTCTCCGCTAGCAGGGGTAACGAGCAGTACTTC,CASSLSASRGNEQYF
-,-,14,TRBV29-1,TRBJ2-7,TGCAGCGTTGTCGTAGAGGGCCGCTCCTACGAGCAGTACTTC,CSVVVEGRSYEQYF
-,-,16,TRBV19,TRBJ2-3,TGTGCCAGTAGTTATAGAGGATGGGGGCCGACAGATACGCAGTATTTT,CASSYRGWGPTDTQYF
few,-,14,TRBV5-1,TRBJ1-4,TGCGCCAGCAGCACGGCCCTTCGCGGTGAAAAACTGTTTTTT,CASSTALRGEKLFF
-,-,18,TRBV11-2,TRBJ2-5,TGTGCCAGCAGCTTTGGGGGAGGCCTCGGACTTGTCCAGGAGACCCAGTACTTC,CASSFGGGLGLVQETQYF
-,TRBD2,17,TRBV30,TRBJ2-6,TGTGCCTGGAGAAGGAGCGGGGGGGCGTATGGGGCCAACGTCCTGACTTTC,CAWRRSGGAYGANVLTF
few,-,13,TRBV27,TRBJ1-2,TGTGCCAGCAGCCATAGTCGTGGGAGGGGCTACACCTTC,CASSHSRGRGYTF
-,TRBD2,16,TRBV6-1,TRBJ2-7,TGTGCCAGCAGTGAAGGGCCTAGCGGGGGTCCCTACGAGCAGTACTTC,CASSEGPSGGPYEQYF
-,TRBD2,14,TRBV10-1,TRBJ2-7,TGCGCCAGGATCCCGGATAGCGGGAGTAAAGAGCAGTACTTC,CARIPDSGSKEQYF
-,-,13,TRBV5-1,TRBJ2-1,TGCGCCAGCAGAGGCGGGACGAGCAATGAGCAGTTCTTC,CASRGGTSNEQFF
-,-,15,TRBV6-1,TRBJ2-1,TGTGCCAGCGCAGCAGGGCGAGTATCCTACAATGAGCAGTTCTTC,CASAAGRVSYNEQFF
-,-,14,TRBV6-1,TRBJ2-7,TGTGCCAGCAGAATTAACTGGAGCTCCTACGAGCAGTACTTC,CASRINWSSYEQYF
-,-,14,TRBV2,TRBJ2-7,TGTGCCAGCAGACTGCAGGGTGCGACGAACGAGCAGTACTTC,CASRLQGATNEQYF
-,TRBD1,15,TRBV19,TRBJ1-5,TGTGCCAGTGGGCCGGGACAGGGTTTCAATCAGCCCCAGCATTTT,CASGPGQGFNQPQHF
-,-,13,TRBV28,TRBJ2-7,TGTGCCAGCAGTTCCCCGCAGGGCTACGAGCAGTACTTC,CASSSPQGYEQYF
-,-,13,TRBV5-1,TRBJ1-1,TGCGCCAGCAGCTTGAGCGGGGGCACTGAAGCTTTCTTT,CASSLSGGTEAFF
-,-,14,TRBV15,TRBJ1-3,TGTGCCACCAGCACCGACCACTCTGGAAACACCATATATTTT,CATSTDHSGNTIYF
-,-,16,TRBV9,TRBJ2-1,TGTGCCAGCAGCGTGACCGGGGGTGACTCCTACAATGAGCAGTTCTTC,CASSVTGGDSYNEQFF
-,TRBD2,15,TRBV6-5,TRBJ2-5,TGTGCCAGCAGTTTGGGACTAGCTCGGTCGGAGACCCAGTACTTC,CASSLGLARSETQYF
-,TRBD1,12,TRBV30,TRBJ1-3,TGTGCAACGGGGACAGCGGTGGGCACCATATATTTT,CATGTAVGTIYF
-,-,17,TRBV11-2,TRBJ1-5,TGTGCCAGCAGCTTAGGGAAGGGCCCACTAGGGGGGCAGCCCCAGCATTTT,CASSLGKGPLGGQPQHF
-,TRBD1,15,TRBV30,TRBJ1-5,TGTGCCTGGAGTGTACGGGACAGGCTAAATCAGCCCCAGCATTTT,CAWSVRDRLNQPQHF
-,TRBD2,15,TRBV9,TRBJ2-3,TGTGCCAGCAGCGTTGGGCTAGCGGTCGATCATACGCAGTATTTT,CASSVGLAVDHTQYF
-,TRBD2,15,TRBV9,TRBJ2-1,TGTGCCAGCAGCGCTTTAGCGGGGGGGCAGAATGAGCAGTTCTTC,CASSALAGGQNEQFF
few,-,15,TRBV6-5,TRBJ1-2,TGTGCCAGCATGCCCACTTTAGGGCGGTCCCAAGGCTACACCTTC,CASMPTLGRSQGYTF
-,-,17,TRBV21-1,TRBJ2-6,TGTGCCAGCAGCAAAGGAGGGCAGCGCGGAGGGGCCAACGTCCTGACTTTC,CASSKGGQRGGANVLTF
few,-,15,TRBV23-1,TRBJ2-5,TGCGCCAGCAGTCAGCCCGGGACGGGTCAAGAGACCCAGTACTTC,CASSQPGTGQETQYF
-,-,13,TRBV29-1,TRBJ2-4,TGCAGCGTTGCCGAGAACGCCAAAAACATTCAGTACTTC,CSVAENAKNIQYF
-,-,13,TRBV10-3,TRBJ1-3,TGTGCCATCAGTGAGGGGGGTGCAAACACCATATATTTT,CAISEGGANTIYF
-,-,14,TRBV30,TRBJ1-5,TGTGCCTGGAACCCGACCCTAAGCAATCAGCCCCAGCATTTT,CAWNPTLSNQPQHF
-,TRBD1,16,TRBV7-8,TRBJ1-2,TGTGCCAGCAGCCCACTACGACAGGGCTTTTGGTATGGCTACACCTTC,CASSPLRQGFWYGYTF
-,-,15,TRBV5-1,TRBJ2-5,TGCGCCAGCAGCCCCGGGGCCACAGGCGGGGAGACCCAGTACTTC,CASSPGATGGETQYF
-,-,13,TRBV6-5,TRBJ2-7,TGTGCCAGCACCCTGACAGGCACCTACGAGCAGTACTTC,CASTLTGTYEQYF
-,TRBD1,17,TRBV11-2,TRBJ1-1,TGTGCCAGCAGCCCGCGGGACAGGGGTTTCTCGAACACTGAAGCTTTCTTT,CASSPRDRGFSNTEAFF
-,TRBD1,13,TRBV19,TRBJ2-7,TGTGCAACGGGGACAGGGGACTCCTACGAGCAGTACTTC,CATGTGDSYEQYF